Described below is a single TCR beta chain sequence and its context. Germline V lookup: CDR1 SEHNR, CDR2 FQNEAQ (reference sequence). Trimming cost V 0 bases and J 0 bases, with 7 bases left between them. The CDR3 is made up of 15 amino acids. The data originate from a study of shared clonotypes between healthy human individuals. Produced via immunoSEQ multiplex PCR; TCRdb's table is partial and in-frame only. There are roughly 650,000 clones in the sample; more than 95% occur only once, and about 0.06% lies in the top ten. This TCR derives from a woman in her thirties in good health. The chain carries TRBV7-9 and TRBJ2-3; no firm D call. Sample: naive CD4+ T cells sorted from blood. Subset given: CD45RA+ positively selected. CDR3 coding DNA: TGTGCCAGCAGCTTAGCAGGGTCTAGCACAGATACGCAGTATTTT. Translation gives CASSLAGSSTDTQYF.